The sequence of this T cell receptor (beta chain) was determined in a study of early T cells in non-severe SARS-CoV-2 infection listed by TCRdb under 2021. General notes on the study: Because TCR sequencing relied on bulk RNA taken from unsorted whole blood, pairing of alpha and beta chains was not possible.

Ten or more counts support this clonotype. Its antigen specificity is not known. The sample holds no much larger clone one base away, and base qualities are not on file. Libraries came from 5' RACE. The sample was run on a NextSeq 500. To correct for sequencing error and PCR bias, the TCR library protocol tagged individual cDNA molecules with unique molecular identifiers. Both TCR alpha and beta chains were sequenced, and tight co-correlation was observed between alpha and beta sequence abundances in each sample. The source study handled its data this way. V gene, J gene and CDR3 annotation of TCR sequences was performed with Decombinator V4. TCRs were defined as expanded if a significant change between any two time points was detected under a Poisson model with p below 0.0001. TCR abundances were normalised to the total number of TCRs sequenced in each sample and reported as counts per million. MAIT TCRs were defined by TRAV1-2 paired with TRAJ12, TRAJ20 or TRAJ33, and iNKT TCRs by TRAV10 paired with TRAJ18. VDJdb, accessed on 1 November 2021, was searched for TCRs annotated for CMV, EBV and SARS-CoV-2, and TCRs annotated for more than one antigen were excluded. In-frame beta chains were kept once TCRdb had trimmed the public reads at Q25 with fastp and called clones with MiXCR. Each record represents a unique CDR3 protein, reported with the most common genes and DNA among its rows. TCRdb assigned the V and J calls; the authors' analysis was not used. This sample is represented by about 67,000 distinct CDR3 sequences; 9.5% to 13% of them were singletons. The ten biggest clones cover 3% to 4% of the sample.

From the germline V gene (reference sequence), CDR1 is MNHEY and CDR2 is SMNVEV. From its cysteine to its phenylalanine, the CDR3 spans 12 amino acids. Left in the record is the CDR3 DNA by itself, 36 bases read in frame from the first base. The trim is 6 bases for V and 6 bases for J, with a gap of 9 bases between the germline ends. This was a case-control study nested in a cohort of healthcare workers in London, UK, who had nasopharyngeal swab PCR tests and blood samples taken every week. Healthcare workers were recruited between 23 and 31 March 2020, during the week of the UK lockdown, and were followed weekly for up to about 15 weeks. Broad study findings and their caveats: VDJdb matching was skewed toward anti-spike CD8 responses and likely underestimated virus-specific expansions, missing private and CD4 specificities.

Rearrangement joined TRBV27 to TRBJ2-1, with no reliable assignment of the D segment. The receptor comes from an adult who was a healthcare worker with PCR-confirmed SARS-CoV-2 infection or an uninfected control (not recorded which). The sample comprised whole blood. The sequenced DNA: TGTGCCAGCAGCTCCCCCTCCAATGAGCAGTTCTTC. It translates as CASSSPSNEQFF.